The 23 T cell receptor beta chains reported below all come from one sample, sequenced in a study of spatial heterogeneity in lung cancer. Study-wide results and limits: Counts of expanded alpha and beta TCRs within tumors tracked the tumor nonsynonymous mutation count.

These receptors' targets are unknown. TCRdb called the 5' RACE reads again in MiXCR, with one record for every CDR3 protein. Among 9,000 to 10,000 distinct CDR3 sequences, over 6% were seen once, and the ten largest hold 6% to 8%. Regarding time point: sample taken at primary tumor resection. The specimen was lung tumor tissue, collected at surgery. The receptor source for this set is a female donor with early-stage non-small cell lung cancer.

This clonotype was seen at least ten times. This chain joins TRBV2 and TRBJ2-7, with D unresolved. Germline V CDR1 and CDR2: SNHLY, FYNNEI. CDR3 size: 12 residues. Deletions cut 8 bases from V and 2 bases from J, with 10 bases between. CDR3 residues: CASGRPAYEQYF. The CDR3 region has the DNA TGTGCCAGCGGCCGACCCGCCTACGAGCAGTACTTC.

In this sample, this clonotype is medium-sized (0.01 to 0.1%). The genes are TRBV29-1 and TRBJ1-2, with 7 bases lining up with TRBD1. V lost 3 bases and J lost 6; bases outside the gene matches: 13. Germline CDR1 reads SQVTM; CDR2 reads ANQGSEA. There are 15 residues in the CDR3. In DNA, the CDR3 is TGCAGCGTTGAGGGTAACAGGGGCAGGAGCCATGGCTACACCTTC. Amino acid sequence: CSVEGNRGRSHGYTF.

This clonotype was observed at least ten times. This may be a read error: a much more frequent sequence differs by one nucleotide. This chain joins TRBV30 and TRBJ2-1; D gene ambiguous. Germline V CDR1 and CDR2: GTSNPN, SVGIG (reference sequence). This CDR3 has 14 residues. The CDR3 protein is CVWSVGLVGNEQFF. The CDR3 DNA is TGTGTCTGGAGTGTCGGCCTGGTGGGCAATGAGCAGTTCTTC.

This clonotype turned up a few times. J is TRBJ2-1 and V is TRBV7-2, with D unclear. Trimming pared 2 bases from V and 1 base from J, leaving 6 bases between. This CDR3 is built from 14 residues. Germline CDR1 and CDR2: SGHTA and FQGNSA. CDR3 bases: TGTGCCAGCAGCTTAAGACCTTCCTACAATGAGCAGTTCTTC. Its translation is CASSLRPSYNEQFF.

This clonotype was found many times. The genes are TRBV6-5 and TRBJ2-5; D is ambiguous. Germline loops: CDR1 MNHEY, CDR2 SVGAGI. Trimming pared 3 bases from V and 4 bases from J, leaving 9 bases between. The CDR3 runs to 13 residues. The DNA of the CDR3 is TGTGCCAGCAGTTATTTGGGGTCAGAGACCCAGTACTTC. Translated: CASSYLGSETQYF.

This sequence joins TRBV20-1 and TRBJ2-7, with 12 bases identical to TRBD2. Trimming removed 5 bases from V and 1 base from J; junction bases left unmatched: 3. Germline CDR1 and CDR2: DFQATT and SNEGSKA (reference sequence). This CDR3 region has 14 residues. CDR3 nucleotides: TGCAGTGCTCCTCTAGCGGGAGGGTCCTACGAGCAGTACTTC. Its translation: CSAPLAGGSYEQYF.

This clonotype is classed as medium-sized. This chain links TRBV28 with TRBJ2-1; D not certain. Germline CDR1 and CDR2: MDHEN and SYDVKM. Trimming stripped 4 bases from V and 4 bases from J, with 11 bases between. The CDR3 loop spans 14 amino acids. CDR3 amino acids: CASSSLSRYNEQFF. The CDR3 DNA reads as TGTGCCAGCAGTTCCCTCAGCCGTTACAATGAGCAGTTCTTC. The whole variable domain, remainder taken from reference TRBV28 and TRBJ2-1, is DVKVTQSSRYLVKRTGEKVFLECVQDMDHENMFWYRQDPGLGLRLIYFSYDVKMKEKGDIPEGYSVSREKKERFSLILESASTNQTSMYLCASSSLSRYNEQFFGPGTRLTVL.

A few counts support this clonotype. J is TRBJ2-7 and V is TRBV7-2, with TRBD2 identical over 7 bases. V lost 5 bases, J lost 7 bases, and 8 bases stayed unmatched. The CDR3 covers 13 residues. The germline gives CDR1 SGHTA, CDR2 FQGNSA. In nucleotides, the CDR3 is TGTGCCAGCAGCCCGAGACTAGCACGGGAGCAGTACGTC. It translates to CASSPRLAREQYV.

This clonotype occurred many times. J is TRBJ2-2 and V is TRBV19; 7 positions agree with TRBD2. Trimming at V came to 7 bases and at J to 6 bases, leaving 8 bases not matched to a gene. Germline V gives CDR1 LNHDA, CDR2 SQIVND (reference sequence). CDR3 size: 14 residues. CDR3 sequence: CASTQRGWAGELFF. CDR3 in DNA: TGTGCCAGTACCCAGCGGGGTTGGGCCGGGGAGCTGTTTTTT.

With respect to this clonotype: Being one base from a much bigger clone, this may be a read error. The CDR3 reads CASSPFQREVTQYF. DNA of the CDR3: TGTGCCAGCTCACCGTTTCAGAGGGAAGTTACGCAGTATTTT. The rearrangement links TRBV18 to TRBJ2-3; TRBD2 is a possible D gene (5 bases). The V end was cut by 3 bases, the J end by 8 bases, with 15 bases between. There are 14 residues in the CDR3. The V gene's germline CDR1 is KGHSH and CDR2 LQKENI.

This clonotype was observed at least ten times. The rearrangement links TRBV5-4 to TRBJ1-2, with 7 bases fitting TRBD1. V trimming: 3 bases; J trimming: 4 bases; junction bases outside the gene matches: 9. Germline-derived CDR1 and CDR2 are SGHNT and YYREEE (reference sequence). This CDR3 is 15 amino acids long. The CDR3 DNA reads TGTGCCAGCAGCTCGCCACAGGGGTACCTCTATGGCTACACCTTC. Its translation is CASSSPQGYLYGYTF.

In its sample, this clonotype was seen many times. This rearrangement joins TRBV2 to TRBJ1-5, with D hard to call. V gave up 3 bases and J gave up 9 bases, with 6 bases separating them. CDR1 is SNHLY and CDR2 is FYNNEI in the germline V gene. CDR3 length equals 11 residues. The CDR3 DNA sequence: TGTGCCAGCAGTGATTGGGGGCCCCAGCATTTT. Translating gives CASSDWGPQHF.

In regard to this clonotype: A much larger clone is a single base away; this may be a read error. The chain combines TRBV28 with TRBJ1-1; no definite D call. This CDR3 contains 12 residues. Germline V gene sequence: CDR1 MDHEN, CDR2 SYDVKM. The ends were cut back, 6 bases at V and 5 bases at J, with 10 bases in the middle. CDR3: CASSDSKTEAFF. The CDR3 nucleotides are TGTGCCAGCAGCGACTCGAAAACTGAAGCTTTCTTT.

This clonotype was seen many times. The gene calls are TRBV29-1 and TRBJ1-1; D is possibly TRBD1 (5 bases). V gave up 3 bases and J gave up 1 base, with 9 bases separating them. The germline V gene encodes CDR1 SQVTM and CDR2 ANQGSEA. CDR3 length equals 13 residues. The CDR3 sequence is CSVDRGRNTEAFF. As DNA, the CDR3 is TGCAGCGTTGACCGGGGCAGGAACACTGAAGCTTTCTTT.

This clonotype was detected many times. The V gene is TRBV6-5, the J gene TRBJ2-1, with D possibly TRBD1 on 5 matching bases. The CDR3 is 13 amino acids. Germline V gives CDR1 MNHEY, CDR2 SVGAGI. Trimming stripped 6 bases from V and 6 bases from J, with 12 bases between. CDR3 sequence reads: CASRLRQFNEQFF. The CDR3 DNA sequence: TGTGCCAGCAGACTCCGACAGTTCAATGAGCAGTTCTTC.

The table lists this clonotype with a few counts. The J gene is TRBJ2-3, the V gene TRBV7-8; D unresolved. V lost 1 base to trimming and J lost 2 bases, with 4 bases between them. This CDR3 has 13 amino acids. CDR1 SGHVS and CDR2 FQNEAQ come from the germline V gene. CDR3 bases: TGTGCCAGCAGCTTAGATCTCACAGATACGCAGTATTTT. Protein product: CASSLDLTDTQYF.

This clonotype is medium-sized in the sample. J is TRBJ2-2 and V is TRBV7-7; the match to TRBD1 covers 8 bases. Per germline, CDR1 SSHAT and CDR2 FNYEAQ (reference sequence). This CDR3 spans 15 amino acids. With 8 bases clipped from V and 6 bases from J, the junction kept 11 bases outside the gene matches. In DNA, the CDR3 is TGTGCCAGCGCAGCCTGGACAGGGTTGGCCGGGGAGCTGTTTTTT. Translating it yields CASAAWTGLAGELFF.

As concerns this clonotype: Mismatch with germline at one junction end may stem from a read error. The rearrangement uses TRBV6-2 or TRBV6-3 and TRBJ2-2; D remains unclear. CDR3 length: 14 amino acids. Germline CDR1 MNHEY, CDR2 SVGEGT. The CDR3 DNA reads TGTGCCAGCGGTTACTACCCCACGGGCGGGGAGCTGTTTTTT. Its protein product is CASGYYPTGGELFF.

This clonotype has only a few counts. This chain links TRBV11-2 with TRBJ2-1; either TRBD1 or TRBD2 may supply D (5 bases each). Trimming left V 4 bases short and J 6 bases short, with 19 bases between. The CDR3 runs to 16 residues. Germline V CDR1 and CDR2: SGHAT, FQNNGV. CDR3 sequence: CASSSSGAQSINEQFF. In DNA form, the CDR3 reads TGTGCCAGCAGCTCCTCCGGGGCGCAATCGATCAATGAGCAGTTCTTC.

Comments on this clonotype: This may be a read error: a much more frequent sequence differs by one nucleotide. J is TRBJ2-5 and V is TRBV7-2; D may be TRBD1 (5 bases). The germline V gene has CDR1 SGHTA and CDR2 FQGNSA. This CDR3 contains 16 residues. CDR3 loop: CVSSAPRQTYQETQYF. As DNA, the CDR3 is TGTGTCAGCAGCGCCCCGCGACAGACGTACCAAGAGACCCAGTACTTC.

Ten or more counts support this clonotype. The CDR3 loop reads CASRVLKDGAYEQYF. The CDR3 DNA reads as TGTGCCAGCAGGGTCTTAAAAGACGGAGCCTACGAGCAGTACTTC. The chain recombines TRBV5-4 with TRBJ2-7; D gene uncertain. Between the trimmed V and J ends, which lost 5 bases and 2 bases, there was a span of 17 bases. Germline V gives CDR1 SGHNT, CDR2 YYREEE (reference sequence). The CDR3 runs 15 residues.

This clonotype has just a few counts. The gene calls are TRBV20-1 and TRBJ2-3; possibly TRBD1 or TRBD2 for D (5 bases each). V shed 3 bases and J shed 0 bases, with 16 bases lying between them. The CDR3 is 16 amino acids. Germline V gene data show CDR1 as DFQATT and CDR2 as SNEGSKA (reference sequence). The chain's CDR3 is CSASPGSLHSTDTQYF. CDR3 nucleotide sequence: TGCAGTGCTAGCCCAGGGAGCCTTCACAGCACAGATACGCAGTATTTT.

This chain connects TRBV7-2 to TRBJ2-3; D not resolved. The CDR3 has 12 amino acids. CDR1 and CDR2 from the germline V gene are SGHTA and FQGNSA. Trimming took 3 bases from V and 4 from J, leaving 5 bases between them. For the CDR3, the DNA is TGTGCCAGCAGCTTTCCCCCAGATACGCAGTATTTT. Its protein product is CASSFPPDTQYF.